The rows below give T cell receptor beta chains drawn from one sample of a study of metastatic and nonmetastatic thyroid tumors. TCRdb reanalyzed the PCR reads with MiXCR. Among under 20,000 clones listed, more than 20% were seen once. Sample: tumor tissue. These receptors all stem from a female donor with papillary thyroid cancer or a benign thyroid nodule (not recorded which). Some clones in this sample may be carry-over from other donors' samples. Both conserved end residues are part of each CDR3. A D gene is named only where the DNA matches it firmly. Size is omitted from some rows. Given values are once, few, many or a class for expanded clones.

TRBJ1-2,TRBV28,NA,few,CASSKLLQINRHYGYTF,TGTGCCAGCAGTAAGCTTCTGCAGATCAACCGTCACTATGGCTACACCTTC
TRBJ1-3,TRBV18,NA,NA,CASSDGYSGNTIYF,TGTGCCAGCTCTGACGGGTACTCTGGAAACACCATATATTTT
TRBJ1-2,TRBV5-1,TRBD1,NA,CASSFQFQDRVYGYTF,TGCGCCAGCAGCTTTCAATTTCAGGACAGGGTCTATGGCTACACCTTC
TRBJ2-3,TRBV14,NA,NA,CASNQLRGRRRQDTQYF,TGTGCCAGCAACCAACTACGTGGGAGGAGAAGGCAAGATACGCAGTATTTT
TRBJ2-2,TRBV27,TRBD2,many,CASSLSGRAPSGELFF,TGTGCCAGCAGTTTAAGCGGGAGGGCCCCGTCCGGGGAGCTGTTTTTT
TRBJ2-3,TRBV10-3,NA,many,CAISEGSGSTDTQYF,TGTGCCATCAGTGAGGGTAGCGGAAGCACAGATACGCAGTATTTT
TRBJ2-5,TRBV11-2,TRBD2,few,CASIPVTSGDRETQYF,TGTGCCAGCATCCCAGTCACCAGCGGGGACCGGGAGACCCAGTACTTC
TRBJ1-5,TRBV6-1,TRBD1,many,CASRRGGTGVGQPQHF,TGTGCCAGCAGACGAGGGGGGACAGGGGTCGGGCAGCCCCAGCATTTT
TRBJ2-3,TRBV6-4,TRBD1,medium-sized,CASRPGGRADTQYF,TGTGCCAGCCGCCCAGGGGGCAGGGCAGATACGCAGTATTTT
TRBJ1-2,TRBV7-3,NA,many,CASSSDSLRNYGYTF,TGTGCCAGCAGCTCGGACTCACTCAGGAACTATGGCTACACCTTC
TRBJ1-3,TRBV10-2,NA,large,CASRGGTSGNTIYF,TGCGCCAGCAGGGGGGGGACTTCTGGAAACACCATATATTTT
TRBJ2-1,TRBV9,NA,many,CASSVAPGPNEQFF,TGTGCCAGCAGCGTAGCCCCCGGACCCAATGAGCAGTTCTTC
TRBJ1-2,TRBV5-1,NA,NA,CASSLDGSAGYTF,TGCGCCAGCAGCTTGGATGGGTCTGCAGGCTACACCTTC
TRBJ1-2,TRBV5-1,NA,NA,CASSLNGDYGYAF,TGCGCCAGCAGCTTGAACGGCGACTATGGCTACGCCTTC
TRBJ2-1,TRBV5-1,TRBD2,NA,CASSLSRTSGRHSSSYNEQFF,TGCGCCAGCAGCTTATCCCGGACTAGCGGGAGGCACTCTAGCTCCTACAATGAGCAGTTCTTC
TRBJ1-4,TRBV19,NA,many,CASSYTRGKGEKLFF,TGTGCCAGTAGTTACACGAGGGGGAAGGGGGAAAAACTGTTTTTT
TRBJ1-3,TRBV19,NA,few,CASSPPVGTGNTIYF,TGTGCCAGTAGTCCTCCGGTTGGGACGGGAAACACCATATATTTT
TRBJ2-7,TRBV6-5,NA,few,CASSYREWSDEQYF,TGTGCCAGCAGTTACCGGGAATGGAGTGACGAGCAGTACTTC
TRBJ1-5,TRBV11-1,NA,many,CASSLVYTCGNQPQHF,TGTGCCAGCAGCTTAGTTTACACCTGTGGCAATCAGCCCCAGCATTTT
TRBJ1-3,TRBV29-1,NA,many,CSVHLGAGNTIYF,TGCAGCGTTCATCTGGGGGCTGGAAACACCATATATTTT
TRBJ1-2,TRBV4-1,NA,NA,CASSRAGGETNYGYTF,TGCGCCAGCAGCCGGGCCGGAGGAGAGACTAACTATGGCTACACCTTC
TRBJ2-7,TRBV18,NA,medium-sized,CASSPLTIGDEQYF,TGTGCCAGCTCACCCCTAACCATAGGCGACGAGCAGTACTTC
TRBJ1-2,TRBV4-1,TRBD1,medium-sized,CASSPLGQPNYGYTF,TGCGCCAGCAGCCCTTTGGGACAGCCTAACTATGGCTACACCTTC
TRBJ2-3,TRBV27,NA,few,CASSFSPAEDTQYF,TGTGCCAGCAGTTTCTCTCCGGCGGAAGATACGCAGTATTTC
TRBJ2-7,TRBV6-1,NA,few,CASRGFNEQYF,TGTGCCAGCAGGGGGTTCAACGAGCAGTACTTC
TRBJ2-3,TRBV13,NA,many,CASSHRPGTQYF,TGTGCCAGCAGCCACCGTCCAGGGACGCAGTATTTT
TRBJ1-6,TRBV20-1,TRBD1,NA,CSAKGGAYNSPLHF,TGCAGTGCTAAAGGGGGCGCGTATAATTCACCCCTCCACTTT
TRBJ2-1,TRBV24-1,TRBD1,NA,CATEWDRGEQFF,TGTGCCACCGAATGGGACAGGGGTGAGCAGTTCTTC
TRBJ2-7,TRBV6-1,TRBD2,few,CASSEETSGSHEQYF,TGTGCCAGCAGTGAAGAGACTAGCGGGAGCCACGAGCAGTACTTC
TRBJ1-5,TRBV2,NA,NA,CASRGNINHPQHF,TGTGCCAGCAGGGGTAACATCAATCATCCCCAGCATTTT
TRBJ2-3,TRBV6-4,NA,many,CASSDGSTDTQYF,TGTGCCAGCAGTGACGGGAGCACAGATACGCAGTATTTT
TRBJ1-6,TRBV25-1,NA,few,CASSERPHDSHQSPLHF,TGTGCCAGCAGTGAGCGACCTCACGATTCCCATCAGTCACCCCTCCACTTT
TRBJ2-2,TRBV6-1,NA,medium-sized,CASERAGELFF,TGTGCCAGCGAGAGGGCCGGGGAGCTGTTTTTT
TRBJ1-2,TRBV5-1,TRBD1,medium-sized,CASSSDRGRTNYGYTF,TGCGCCAGCAGTTCTGACAGGGGGCGCACTAACTATGGCTACACCTTC
TRBJ1-1,TRBV12-3/TRBV12-4,NA,medium-sized,CASSWSDTEAFF,TGTGCCAGCAGTTGGTCCGACACTGAAGCTTTCTTT
TRBJ2-3,TRBV11-2,TRBD2,NA,CASRRGVAGKEDTQYF,TGTGCCAGCAGACGGGGGGTAGCGGGGAAGGAAGATACGCAGTATTTT
TRBJ1-2,TRBV5-8,NA,many,CASSFGGRDGYTF,TGTGCCAGCAGCTTCGGGGGGCGCGATGGCTACACCTTC
TRBJ2-7,TRBV7-2,TRBD1,NA,CASSSTGTGGKQYF,TGTGCCAGCAGCTCGACCGGGACAGGGGGCAAGCAGTACTTC
TRBJ1-4,TRBV30,NA,medium-sized,CAWAKPSGGSRTNEKLFF,TGTGCCTGGGCGAAACCCTCTGGGGGGTCGCGGACTAATGAAAAACTGTTTTTT
TRBJ2-1,TRBV27,TRBD2,NA,CASTDKAGVHNDQFF,TGTGCCAGCACAGATAAAGCGGGAGTGCACAATGATCAGTTCTTC
TRBJ2-3,TRBV6-4,TRBD2,many,CASSDSAGATDTQYF,TGTGCCAGCAGTGACTCCGCGGGAGCCACAGATACGCAGTATTTT
TRBJ1-6,TRBV7-8,NA,many,CASKEGSSNSPLHF,TGTGCCAGCAAAGAGGGCTCCTCTAATTCACCCCTCCACTTT
TRBJ1-1,TRBV11-3,NA,NA,CARSPKGDTEAFF,TGTGCCAGAAGCCCAAAGGGTGACACTGAAGCTTTCTTT
TRBJ2-7,TRBV4-1,NA,medium-sized,CASSHLLGRDKSYEQYF,TGCGCCAGCAGCCACCTGCTCGGACGGGACAAATCCTACGAGCAGTACTTC
TRBJ1-1,TRBV11-1,NA,few,CASSLVGLGTTEAFF,TGTGCCAGCAGCTTAGTGGGGTTGGGGACCACTGAAGCTTTCTTT
TRBJ1-2,TRBV20-1,NA,NA,CSANRDGYTF,TGCAGTGCTAACAGGGATGGCTACACCTTC
TRBJ2-3,TRBV20-1,TRBD2,NA,CSAGGSRADTQYF,TGCAGCGCGGGGGGGAGTCGGGCAGATACGCAGTATTTT
TRBJ2-7,TRBV2,NA,NA,CASSCWGVASGSYDYEQYF,TGTGCCAGCAGTTGTTGGGGAGTGGCTAGTGGGAGTTATGACTACGAGCAGTACTTC
TRBJ2-7,TRBV7-2,NA,NA,CASSLGNPGKVQYF,TGTGCCAGCAGCTTAGGTAATCCAGGGAAGGTGCAGTACTTC
TRBJ2-7,TRBV24-1,TRBD2,many,CATSDERGAYEQYF,TGTGCCACCAGTGATGAGCGGGGAGCCTACGAGCAGTACTTC
TRBJ1-1,TRBV18,NA,NA,CASSVHLNTEAFF,TGTGCCAGCTCAGTCCATTTGAACACTGAAGCTTTCTTT
TRBJ2-2,TRBV11-2,NA,NA,CASSWDGFRRTGELFF,TGTGCCAGCAGCTGGGACGGTTTTCGTCGGACCGGGGAGCTGTTTTTT
TRBJ2-6,TRBV4-1,NA,many,CASSHGAGANVLTF,TGCGCCAGCAGCCACGGGGCTGGGGCCAACGTCCTGACTTTC
TRBJ2-5,TRBV10-3,NA,many,CATQNSNALRGETQYF,TGTGCCACCCAAAACTCGAATGCCCTGAGGGGCGAGACCCAGTACTTC
TRBJ1-6,TRBV9,NA,many,CASNRGASNSPLHF,TGTGCCAGCAATCGGGGGGCGAGTAATTCACCCCTCCACTTT
TRBJ1-5,TRBV3-1,NA,medium-sized,CASSQGSRGTNQPQHF,TGTGCCAGCAGCCAAGGGAGTAGAGGAACCAATCAGCCCCAGCATTTT
TRBJ1-5,TRBV6-4,NA,many,CASSRTENQPQHF,TGTGCCAGCAGTAGGACAGAGAATCAGCCCCAGCATTTT